This paragraph reports one T cell receptor beta chain. Which antigen it targets is not known. No clone much larger than this one lies a single base away; base qualities are absent. What the time point label conveys for this sample: baseline before first vaccination. Samples from vaccinated people were obtained from the UK trials COV001 and COV002, which included a single-blind randomized controlled phase 2/3 trial of AZD1222 (ChAdOx1 nCoV-19) in healthy adults. For TCRbeta chain sequencing, PBMC samples were collected from trial participants at day 0 and at day 28 after the second dose. This sample was included in a study of T cell responses to AZD1222 COVID-19 vaccine (dated by TCRdb to the early 2020s). For the study in its entirety: AZD1222 recipients given second doses at about 4 weeks or at about 12 weeks were pooled, since spike-specific TCR depth and breadth were not found to differ between the two schedules. TCR sequencing covered roughly 230 trial participants: some 210 given two doses of AZD1222 and 26 given two doses of MenACWY control vaccine. Trial participants were enrolled by age into subgroups of 18-55, 56-69 and 70-plus years, and around 140, 26 and 57 TCR-sequenced participants, respectively, were included in these subgroups. What the research found in general, with its limitations: CD4 TCRs associated with the vaccine covered the entire spike protein, and the dominant responses were in regions 160-218 and 743-854. Reportedly, almost half of the unique spike-specific TCRs recognized epitopes lying outside the regions that are mutated in the B.1.351 and B.1.1.7 variants. Participants were mostly white British, with more females than males. The authors suggested clonal diversity may have been underestimated. After two AZD1222 doses, spike-specific TCR breadth and depth were significantly higher than at day 0 and than in MenACWY recipients. Because no samples from the day 14 peak response were available, repertoires could be characterized only after the peak T cell response. Conclusions about previously exposed vaccinees are limited because only 5 or 6 AZD1222 recipients were SARS-CoV-2 seropositive at baseline. In the small 56-69-year group, the increase in depth fell short of significance, most likely because of low power.

The CDR3 regions of human TCRbeta chains were analyzed by immunosequencing. As for the authors' bioinformatics: TCRs in the repertoires were compared against a reference library of SARS-CoV-2-specific TCRs that had been generated with the MIRA antigen-specificity platform. Breadth meant the fraction of unique TCRs that were SARS-CoV-2-associated, whereas depth meant the fraction of total T cells that were SARS-CoV-2-associated. Using the MIRA data, each spike-specific TCR was mapped to the spike region that the TCR reacts to and placed in a CD4 or CD8 class. Log10-transformed breadth and depth values were compared by one-way ANOVA with Sidak's multiple comparisons tests. As stored in TCRdb, this immuneACCESS dataset retains in-frame rearrangements with V and J assigned. A fraction of the clones does not appear; measured against another copy, unresolved V genes explain less than half of the discrepancy, and the remainder lacks a known reason. V, J and clone size were drawn from that table, and D and trimming were deduced from the DNA. The sample has fewer than 110,000 clones on record, roughly 90% of them singletons. The ten largest clones add up to about 6.6% of the sample.

Unmatched junction bases come to 13, with V trimmed by 1 base and J by 7 bases. Spanning cysteine to phenylalanine, the CDR3 consists of 17 amino acids. CDR3 DNA only is kept here, 51 bases in frame from base 1. CDR1 and CDR2 are drawn from the germline V gene: SGHTA, FQGNSA. The rearrangement combines TRBV7-2 with TRBJ2-5; 9 middle bases align to TRBD1. The receptor was derived from an adult in good health. Sequences were derived from peripheral blood, sampled on day 0 of AZD1222 vaccination. In nucleotide form, the sequence is TGTGCCAGCAGCTTAGGAGACAGGGGGAGCCTAATGGGGACCCAGTACTTC. This translates into CASSLGDRGSLMGTQYF.